The rows below give T cell receptor beta chains drawn from one sample of a study of blood T cells in healthy people across ages. Each CDR3 protein is one row after TCRdb ran MiXCR on the 5' RACE reads. The sample has around 1,900,000 distinct CDR3 sequences; approximately 40% are singletons. Sequencing used blood. Every receptor here comes from a human donor in good health. Both conserved end residues are part of each CDR3. The D gene is left open where the match is weak. Clone sizes are given selectively: once, few, many, or a class where the clone is expanded.

D gene | J gene | clone size | V gene | CDR3 protein | CDR3 DNA
NA | TRBJ2-3 | many | TRBV7-9 | CASSHKGPDTQYF | TGTGCCAGCAGCCATAAAGGTCCAGATACGCAGTATTTT
NA | TRBJ2-4 | NA | TRBV7-2 | CASSPRGGANANIQYF | TGTGCCAGCAGCCCCCGTGGGGGGGCGAACGCCAACATTCAGTACTTC
NA | TRBJ2-4 | NA | TRBV7-2 | CASTSGVAKNIQYF | TGTGCCAGCACATCGGGGGTTGCCAAAAACATTCAGTACTTC
TRBD1 | TRBJ2-7 | NA | TRBV12-3/TRBV12-4 | CASTSRQGSYEQYF | TGTGCCAGCACCTCAAGACAGGGGTCCTACGAGCAGTACTTC
TRBD1 | TRBJ2-2 | NA | TRBV5-1 | CASSLSTGGSTTTGELFF | TGCGCCAGCAGCTTGTCGACAGGGGGTTCTACAACGACCGGGGAGCTGTTTTTT
TRBD2 | TRBJ2-7 | few | TRBV20-1 | CSARDLAGGHVSSYEQYF | TGCAGTGCTAGAGATCTAGCGGGGGGACACGTGAGCTCCTACGAGCAGTACTTC
TRBD1 | TRBJ1-2 | NA | TRBV6-5 | CASRIPGQGVLSGYTF | TGTGCCAGCAGAATACCGGGACAGGGGGTTTTGAGCGGCTACACCTTC
NA | TRBJ1-6 | NA | TRBV7-8 | CASSFRGSPLHF | TGTGCCAGCAGCTTCCGGGGTTCACCCCTCCACTTT
NA | TRBJ1-1 | NA | TRBV2 | CASSPGGPPEAFF | TGTGCCAGCAGTCCTGGAGGGCCCCCTGAAGCTTTCTTT
TRBD2 | TRBJ2-4 | NA | TRBV7-2 | CASSPQTSGGPRDIQYF | TGTGCCAGCAGCCCGCAGACTAGCGGGGGGCCCAGGGACATTCAGTACTTC
NA | TRBJ2-7 | NA | TRBV4-2 | CASSQGRGISYEQYF | TGTGCCAGCAGCCAAGGACGGGGAATCTCCTACGAGCAGTACTTC
NA | TRBJ1-5 | few | TRBV20-1 | CSAPDPNRPNQPQHF | TGCAGTGCCCCGGACCCTAACAGGCCCAATCAGCCCCAGCATTTT
TRBD1 | TRBJ1-1 | few | TRBV20-1 | CSADRGRSGEAFF | TGCAGTGCTGACAGGGGGCGATCGGGTGAAGCTTTCTTT
NA | TRBJ2-7 | NA | TRBV7-3 | CASSLTGGAISEQYF | TGTGCCAGCAGCTTAACGGGGGGGGCAATCTCCGAGCAGTACTTC
TRBD1 | TRBJ1-2 | NA | TRBV13 | CASSQNRQGAVNGYTF | TGTGCCAGCAGCCAGAATCGACAGGGGGCAGTTAATGGCTACACCTTC
NA | TRBJ2-3 | NA | TRBV27 | CASKELTGPPNTQYF | TGTGCCAGCAAGGAGTTGACGGGGCCCCCCAATACGCAGTATTTT
TRBD1 | TRBJ2-1 | NA | TRBV7-3 | CASSFGQGKDNEQFF | TGTGCCAGCAGCTTTGGACAGGGTAAGGACAATGAGCAGTTCTTC
TRBD2 | TRBJ2-3 | NA | TRBV13 | CASSPGLAGRNTQYF | TGTGCCAGCAGCCCAGGACTAGCGGGGCGGAATACGCAGTATTTT
TRBD2 | TRBJ2-7 | few | TRBV6-2/TRBV6-3 | CASTRSGTTTYEQYF | TGTGCCAGCACCAGAAGTGGGACTACCACCTACGAGCAGTACTTC
NA | TRBJ1-1 | NA | TRBV20-1 | CSAMGAFF | TGCAGTGCTATGGGGGCTTTCTTT
NA | TRBJ2-5 | NA | TRBV25-1 | CASRAAGQETQYF | TGTGCCAGCAGGGCGGCGGGGCAAGAGACCCAGTACTTC
TRBD1 | TRBJ1-2 | NA | TRBV24-1 | CATSGTQGQGPANYGYTF | TGTGCCACCAGTGGTACCCAGGGACAGGGTCCTGCTAACTATGGCTACACCTTC
TRBD2 | TRBJ2-7 | few | TRBV5-1 | CASSGTSLDEQYF | TGCGCCAGCAGCGGGACTAGTTTGGACGAGCAGTACTTC
NA | TRBJ2-3 | NA | TRBV20-1 | CSATWGGRSTDTQYF | TGCAGTGCTACTTGGGGGGGGCGGAGCACAGATACGCAGTATTTT
NA | TRBJ1-1 | NA | TRBV7-3 | CASSSNFNTEAFF | TGTGCCAGCAGCTCCAACTTTAACACTGAAGCTTTCTTT
TRBD1 | TRBJ2-7 | NA | TRBV14 | CASSLTGTGNGFHEQYF | TGTGCCAGCAGCCTGACCGGGACAGGGAACGGTTTCCACGAGCAGTACTTC
TRBD1 | TRBJ1-6 | few | TRBV12-3/TRBV12-4 | CASSFTGVDSPLHF | TGTGCCAGCAGTTTTACAGGGGTTGATTCACCCCTCCACTTT
TRBD2 | TRBJ2-1 | NA | TRBV4-2 | CASSQEGLAGGGRNEQFF | TGTGCCAGCAGCCAAGAGGGATTAGCGGGGGGGGGTAGGAATGAGCAGTTCTTC
NA | TRBJ1-2 | few | TRBV10-3 | CAISESTGPPYGYTF | TGTGCCATCAGTGAGTCGACTGGTCCTCCCTATGGCTACACCTTC
NA | TRBJ2-1 | NA | TRBV20-1 | CSARETGQYNEQFF | TGCAGTGCTAGAGAGACTGGCCAGTACAATGAGCAGTTCTTC
TRBD2 | TRBJ2-5 | NA | TRBV7-3 | CASSETAGGVETQYF | TGTGCCAGCAGCGAAACAGCGGGGGGGGTAGAGACCCAGTACTTC
NA | TRBJ2-7 | NA | TRBV7-8 | CASSLKHSSYEQYF | TGTGCCAGCAGCTTGAAACACAGCTCCTACGAGCAGTACTTC
TRBD1 | TRBJ1-2 | few | TRBV20-1 | CSARTETGFGYTF | TGCAGTGCTAGGACCGAGACAGGGTTTGGCTACACCTTC
TRBD1 | TRBJ2-7 | NA | TRBV7-2 | CASSFGQVAYEQYF | TGTGCCAGCAGCTTTGGACAGGTGGCCTACGAGCAGTACTTC
NA | TRBJ2-5 | few | TRBV29-1 | CSVEGSSDQETQYF | TGCAGCGTTGAAGGTTCAAGCGACCAAGAGACCCAGTACTTC
NA | TRBJ1-1 | few | TRBV21-1 | CDRPNTEAFF | TGCGACAGGCCGAACACTGAAGCTTTCTTT
TRBD2 | TRBJ2-7 | NA | TRBV20-1 | CSAKLAGGPTGEQYF | TGCAGTGCAAAACTAGCGGGAGGCCCAACGGGCGAGCAGTACTTC
NA | TRBJ1-2 | NA | TRBV18 | CASTLNQGSLDGYTF | TGTGCCAGCACACTAAATCAGGGGTCCCTGGACGGCTACACCTTC
NA | TRBJ2-1 | NA | TRBV28 | CASSPAGQISYNEQFF | TGTGCCAGCAGTCCCGCCGGACAGATTTCTTACAATGAGCAGTTCTTC
NA | TRBJ1-2 | NA | TRBV5-1 | CASSTGQFINYGYTF | TGCGCCAGCAGCACCGGACAGTTTATTAACTATGGCTACACCTTC
NA | TRBJ2-1 | once | TRBV24-1 | CATSDGLWEQFF | TGTGCCACCAGTGATGGGTTATGGGAGCAGTTCTTC
NA | TRBJ1-2 | many | TRBV13 | CASSTTGNYGYTF | TGTGCCAGCAGTACTACAGGGAACTATGGCTACACCTTC
NA | TRBJ2-7 | few | TRBV12-3/TRBV12-4 | CASSFISGSYEQYF | TGTGCCAGCAGTTTCATTTCAGGGTCCTACGAGCAGTACTTC
NA | TRBJ1-5 | many | TRBV20-1 | CSATDSGRGEWQPQHF | TGCAGTGCTACGGACTCAGGGAGGGGAGAGTGGCAGCCCCAGCATTTT
NA | TRBJ2-3 | few | TRBV20-1 | CSARDRAALSVDTQYF | TGCAGTGCTAGAGATCGGGCGGCCCTAAGTGTAGATACGCAGTATTTT
NA | TRBJ2-2 | NA | TRBV10-3 | CAISESGKDTGELFF | TGTGCCATCAGTGAGTCGGGGAAAGACACCGGGGAGCTGTTTTTT
NA | TRBJ1-1 | NA | TRBV7-2 | CAGSPRRTAAEAFF | TGTGCCGGCAGCCCCCGTCGAACGGCGGCTGAAGCTTTCTTT
TRBD1 | TRBJ2-3 | NA | TRBV10-3 | CAISRDSRTDTQYF | TGTGCCATCAGCCGGGACAGCCGAACAGATACGCAGTATTTT
TRBD2 | TRBJ2-2 | NA | TRBV6-1 | CASSPTGLAGETNTGELFF | TGTGCCAGCAGCCCTACTGGACTAGCGGGGGAAACGAACACCGGGGAGCTGTTTTTT
NA | TRBJ2-3 | few | TRBV7-2 | CASSRDFSADTQYF | TGTGCCAGCAGCCGGGACTTCTCCGCGGATACGCAGTATTTT
NA | TRBJ2-7 | NA | TRBV5-1 | CARGGSGGRFYEQYF | TGCGCCAGAGGAGGGTCAGGGGGTCGTTTCTACGAGCAGTACTTC
TRBD2 | TRBJ2-1 | NA | TRBV6-6 | CASSYRPEGGINEQFF | TGTGCCAGCAGTTATAGACCCGAGGGAGGGATCAATGAGCAGTTCTTC
NA | TRBJ2-3 | NA | TRBV15 | CATSRGLITDTQYF | TGTGCCACCAGCAGAGGGCTAATCACAGATACGCAGTATTTT
TRBD1 | TRBJ2-7 | few | TRBV6-1 | CAGNPGGVGEQYF | TGTGCCGGGAATCCAGGGGGTGTGGGCGAGCAGTACTTC
NA | TRBJ2-5 | few | TRBV12-3/TRBV12-4 | CASSHPSTGNLETQYF | TGTGCCAGCAGTCACCCCAGCACAGGGAATTTAGAGACCCAGTACTTC